A selection of T cell receptor beta chains follows, all from one sample in a study of blood T cell repertoires in COVID-19. Repertoires were generated with immunoSEQ multiplex PCR, while TCRdb's copy carries only in-frame clones and drops some. The repertoire holds fewer than 200,000 clones, with under 85% as singletons. Material: peripheral blood. The receptors stem from a woman aged 70-85 years with COVID-19, enrolled during active disease. Both conserved end residues are part of each CDR3. The order of the fields is V gene, CDR3 length, D gene, clone size, J gene, CDR3 protein, CDR3 DNA. A D gene is named only where the DNA matches it firmly. For some rows the clone size is stated as once, few or many, or as a class when expanded; others skip it.

v_call: TRBV30
cdr3_length: 16
d_call: .
clone_size: .
j_call: TRBJ1-6
cdr3_aa: CAWSPMGASLPSPLHF
cdr3_nt: TGTGCCTGGAGTCCCATGGGGGCCAGCCTACCTTCACCCCTCCACTTT

v_call: TRBV28
cdr3_length: 15
d_call: .
clone_size: .
j_call: TRBJ1-2
cdr3_aa: CASNSPGGTTYGYTF
cdr3_nt: TGTGCCAGCAACTCCCCCGGGGGGACCACTTATGGCTACACCTTC

v_call: TRBV4-2
cdr3_length: 16
d_call: TRBD2
clone_size: .
j_call: TRBJ2-1
cdr3_aa: CASSQDPSGRRNEQFF
cdr3_nt: TGTGCCAGCAGCCAAGATCCTAGCGGGAGGCGGAATGAGCAGTTCTTC

v_call: TRBV6-5
cdr3_length: 15
d_call: TRBD2
clone_size: .
j_call: TRBJ2-5
cdr3_aa: CASRSPLAGQETQYF
cdr3_nt: TGTGCCAGCAGGTCTCCCCTAGCGGGTCAAGAGACCCAGTACTTC

v_call: TRBV7-8
cdr3_length: 17
d_call: .
clone_size: once
j_call: TRBJ1-5
cdr3_aa: CASNSHRMDSSNQPQHF
cdr3_nt: TGTGCCAGCAACTCACATAGGATGGACAGTAGCAATCAGCCCCAGCATTTT

v_call: TRBV5-1
cdr3_length: 15
d_call: TRBD1
clone_size: .
j_call: TRBJ2-5
cdr3_aa: CASSGGTGGGETQYF
cdr3_nt: TGCGCCAGCAGCGGTGGGACAGGGGGCGGAGAGACCCAGTACTTC

v_call: TRBV6-6
cdr3_length: 16
d_call: .
clone_size: .
j_call: TRBJ2-1
cdr3_aa: CASRSETAKSYNEQFF
cdr3_nt: TGTGCCAGCAGGTCCGAGACAGCAAAGTCCTACAATGAGCAGTTCTTC

v_call: TRBV18
cdr3_length: 14
d_call: .
clone_size: .
j_call: TRBJ1-2
cdr3_aa: CASSQARVGYGYTF
cdr3_nt: TGTGCCAGCTCACAGGCCAGGGTAGGCTATGGCTACACCTTC

v_call: TRBV27
cdr3_length: 18
d_call: TRBD1
clone_size: .
j_call: TRBJ2-1
cdr3_aa: CASRTGTGGWSSYNEQFF
cdr3_nt: TGTGCCAGCAGAACCGGGACAGGGGGATGGAGCTCCTACAATGAGCAGTTCTTC

v_call: TRBV4-1
cdr3_length: 18
d_call: TRBD1
clone_size: .
j_call: TRBJ2-6
cdr3_aa: CASSQGTGALGGANVLTF
cdr3_nt: TGCGCCAGCAGCCAAGGGACAGGGGCTCTGGGTGGGGCCAACGTCCTGACTTTC

v_call: TRBV3-1/TRBV3-2
cdr3_length: 15
d_call: TRBD2
clone_size: once
j_call: TRBJ2-7
cdr3_aa: CASSSPRTSSYEQYF
cdr3_nt: TGTGCCAGCAGCTCTCCCAGGACTAGCTCCTACGAGCAGTACTTC

v_call: TRBV28
cdr3_length: 15
d_call: .
clone_size: few
j_call: TRBJ1-5
cdr3_aa: CASANRGAGNQPQHF
cdr3_nt: TGTGCCAGCGCAAATAGGGGCGCAGGCAATCAGCCCCAGCATTTT

v_call: TRBV30
cdr3_length: 15
d_call: .
clone_size: .
j_call: TRBJ1-4
cdr3_aa: CAWSPRDRGDEKLFF
cdr3_nt: TGTGCCTGGAGTCCCCGAGATCGGGGAGATGAAAAACTGTTTTTT

v_call: TRBV7-2
cdr3_length: 14
d_call: .
clone_size: .
j_call: TRBJ1-5
cdr3_aa: CASSLVGVNQPQHF
cdr3_nt: TGTGCCAGCAGCTTAGTGGGCGTCAATCAGCCCCAGCATTTT

v_call: TRBV27
cdr3_length: 13
d_call: .
clone_size: .
j_call: TRBJ2-7
cdr3_aa: CASSPLALYEQYF
cdr3_nt: TGTGCCAGCAGTCCCCTAGCGCTCTACGAGCAGTACTTC

v_call: TRBV7-8
cdr3_length: 14
d_call: TRBD1
clone_size: once
j_call: TRBJ1-2
cdr3_aa: CASSMDRGGYGYTF
cdr3_nt: TGTGCCAGCAGCATGGACAGGGGGGGCTATGGCTACACCTTC

v_call: TRBV5-1
cdr3_length: 13
d_call: .
clone_size: .
j_call: TRBJ2-7
cdr3_aa: CASSLGQVNEQYF
cdr3_nt: TGCGCCAGCAGCTTGGGACAGGTTAACGAGCAGTACTTC

v_call: TRBV24-1
cdr3_length: 17
d_call: .
clone_size: once
j_call: TRBJ2-7
cdr3_aa: CATSDSRAPGQIYEQYF
cdr3_nt: TGTGCCACCAGTGATTCCCGAGCGCCAGGACAGATCTACGAGCAGTACTTC

v_call: TRBV12-5
cdr3_length: 16
d_call: TRBD2
clone_size: .
j_call: TRBJ2-3
cdr3_aa: CASGLGSGSRTDTQYF
cdr3_nt: TGTGCTAGTGGTTTGGGAAGCGGGAGTCGGACAGATACGCAGTATTTT

v_call: TRBV19
cdr3_length: 14
d_call: .
clone_size: .
j_call: TRBJ2-2
cdr3_aa: CASTTPANTGELFF
cdr3_nt: TGTGCCAGTACGACACCCGCGAACACCGGGGAGCTGTTTTTT

v_call: TRBV9
cdr3_length: 14
d_call: TRBD2
clone_size: .
j_call: TRBJ2-3
cdr3_aa: CASSTRLAADTQYF
cdr3_nt: TGTGCCAGCAGCACACGACTAGCGGCAGATACGCAGTATTTT

v_call: TRBV2
cdr3_length: 15
d_call: TRBD1
clone_size: .
j_call: TRBJ1-5
cdr3_aa: CASSKGGQPGRPQHF
cdr3_nt: TGTGCCAGCAGTAAAGGGGGACAGCCAGGACGGCCCCAGCATTTT

v_call: TRBV28
cdr3_length: 13
d_call: .
clone_size: .
j_call: TRBJ1-3
cdr3_aa: CASSTVLQGAIYF
cdr3_nt: TGTGCCAGCAGTACGGTGTTACAGGGAGCTATATATTTT

v_call: TRBV29-1
cdr3_length: 13
d_call: .
clone_size: .
j_call: TRBJ2-1
cdr3_aa: CSVQAPGYNEQFF
cdr3_nt: TGCAGCGTTCAGGCCCCTGGGTACAATGAGCAGTTCTTC

v_call: TRBV30
cdr3_length: 14
d_call: TRBD2
clone_size: .
j_call: TRBJ2-2
cdr3_aa: CAWSTGAGTGELFF
cdr3_nt: TGTGCCTGGAGTACGGGAGCGGGAACCGGGGAGCTGTTTTTT

v_call: TRBV19
cdr3_length: 15
d_call: .
clone_size: .
j_call: TRBJ1-2
cdr3_aa: CASSQRVGANYGYTF
cdr3_nt: TGTGCCAGTAGTCAGCGGGTCGGGGCTAACTATGGCTACACCTTC